A selection of T cell receptor beta chains follows, all from one sample in a study of PD-L1 blockade in urothelial cancer. The repertoire was sequenced with immunoSEQ multiplex PCR; TCRdb's copy has only in-frame clones and lacks some. The profile shows over 45,000 clones, around 90% of them singletons. This specimen was PBMCs, taken around atezolizumab (anti-PD-L1) treatment. The origin of the receptors is a man between 60 and 75 years old with urothelial cancer. The CDR3 runs from the conserved cysteine through the conserved F or W. The D gene is left open where the match is weak. Clone size is not always given. Where it is, it says once, few, many or a class for expanded clones.

J,size,V,D,DNA,CDR3
TRBJ2-1,-,TRBV6-1,TRBD2,TGTGCCAGCAGTGTTGGAAGCGGGGGAAGCTCCTACAATGAGCAGTTCTTC,CASSVGSGGSSYNEQFF
TRBJ2-4,-,TRBV7-2,-,TGTGCCAGCAGCTTTTCCGGAGTCTTGGCCAAAAACATTCAGTACTTC,CASSFSGVLAKNIQYF
TRBJ2-7,-,TRBV2,-,TGTGCCAGCAGTGAATCCCGGACAGACCTCTACGAGCAGTACTTC,CASSESRTDLYEQYF
TRBJ2-1,-,TRBV9,TRBD2,TGTGCCAGCAGCCCCCCCCGTGGGAATGAGCGGGGTCACTCCTACAATGAGCAGTTCTTC,CASSPPRGNERGHSYNEQFF
TRBJ2-7,-,TRBV5-1,-,TGCGCCAGCAGCTTGGTTTCCGGGTACGAGCAGTACTTC,CASSLVSGYEQYF
TRBJ1-1,-,TRBV21-1,-,TGTGCCAGCAGCAACCTTCGACAGGGGTACTACACTGAAGCTTTCTTT,CASSNLRQGYYTEAFF
TRBJ1-2,-,TRBV15,-,TGTGCCACCAGGGGACCCTACAGGGAGAACTATGGCTACACCTTC,CATRGPYRENYGYTF
TRBJ2-1,-,TRBV29-1,TRBD2,TGCAGCGTTGAAGATCTTAAGCGGGGGACCTACAATGAGCAGTTCTTC,CSVEDLKRGTYNEQFF
TRBJ1-6,-,TRBV30,-,TGTGCCTGGAATCGGCTAGATTCACCCCTCCACTTT,CAWNRLDSPLHF
TRBJ2-2,once,TRBV25-1,TRBD2,TGTGCCAGCAGTGACTGGACTAGCGGGGGTTTCGGGGAGCTGTTTTTT,CASSDWTSGGFGELFF
TRBJ2-1,-,TRBV6-1,TRBD2,TGTGCCAGCAGTGAAGGTTACGGGGGGGCAAACTTCTTC,CASSEGYGGANFF
TRBJ2-7,-,TRBV11-2,TRBD1,TGTGCCAGCACCAAAACGACAGGGGCGTCGTCTGGGGAGCAGTACTTC,CASTKTTGASSGEQYF
TRBJ2-3,-,TRBV11-1,-,TGTGCCAGCAGTCCCCGACTTGATACGCAGTATTTT,CASSPRLDTQYF
TRBJ2-1,few,TRBV7-8,TRBD2,TGTGCCAGCAGCGGGACTAGCGGGTACAATGAGCAGTTCTTC,CASSGTSGYNEQFF
TRBJ1-3,-,TRBV4-2,-,TGTGCCAGCAGCCCGAGGGTAGGAGACACCATATATTTT,CASSPRVGDTIYF
TRBJ1-2,-,TRBV10-1,TRBD1,TGCGCCAGCAGTGGGACAGGGACTGGCTACACCTTC,CASSGTGTGYTF
TRBJ1-6,-,TRBV6-5,-,TGTGCCAGCAGTTACTCGCCGAACAGATATAATTCACCCCTCCACTTT,CASSYSPNRYNSPLHF
TRBJ1-1,-,TRBV5-4,-,TGTGCCAGCAGCTTGTTAGGCAGGGCGAGTACTGAAGCTTTCTTT,CASSLLGRASTEAFF